The next 9 T cell receptor beta chains were all read from a single sample in a study of technical replicates of blood from a few donors. Assay: immunoSEQ multiplex PCR; the TCRdb copy retains only in-frame clones and omits some. The sample consists of just under 60,000 clones, roughly 91% of them appearing once. The specimen was PBMCs. Every receptor here comes from a human donor in good health. Some clones in this sample may be carry-over from other donors' samples.

The chain carries TRBV29-1 and TRBJ2-5; 11 nucleotides agree with TRBD1. CDR1 is SQVTM, CDR2 ANQGSEA, per germline. The J segment lost 4 bases and the V segment lost 7 bases, leaving 8 bases of the junction unmatched. CDR3 size: 14 residues. The DNA of the CDR3 is TGCAGCGCAGAGGACAGGGGGCTAGGAGAGACCCAGTACTTC. Protein: CSAEDRGLGETQYF. Full variable domain (outside the CDR3, taken from reference TRBV29-1 and TRBJ2-5): SAVISQKPSRDICQRGTSLTIQCQVDSQVTMMFWYRQQPGQSLTLIATANQGSEATYESGFVIDKFPISRPNLTFSTLTVSNMSPEDSSIYLCSAEDRGLGETQYFGPGTRLLVL.

The chain has TRBV2 and TRBJ1-2; 8 bases line up with TRBD1. J lost 3 bases, V lost 1 base, and 4 bases had no gene match. Germline CDR1 and CDR2: SNHLY and FYNNEI. The CDR3 is made up of 15 amino acids. The CDR3 protein is CASSEVTGAYYGYTF. The CDR3 DNA is TGTGCCAGCAGTGAAGTGACAGGGGCCTACTATGGCTACACCTTC.

The chain employs TRBV5-8 and TRBJ2-1; 10 bases are a match to TRBD2. The germline gives CDR1 SGHTS, CDR2 YDEGEE. V lost 2 bases to trimming and J lost 6 bases; unmatched junction nucleotides: 5. The CDR3 extends over 15 amino acids. CDR3 in DNA: TGTGCCAGCAGCTTTAGGTCTAGCGGGAGCAATGAGCAGTTCTTC. Amino acids: CASSFRSSGSNEQFF.

This clone was observed a handful of times. The rearrangement links TRBV11-2 to TRBJ1-4; perhaps TRBD1 as D (6 bases). The germline gives CDR1 SGHAT, CDR2 FQNNGV. Deletions cut 1 base from V and 8 bases from J, with 20 bases between. This CDR3 is built from 17 residues. The CDR3 loop is CASSLGELTGSREKLFF. CDR3 DNA: TGTGCCAGCAGCTTAGGGGAACTTACAGGGTCTCGGGAAAAACTGTTTTTT.

The chain carries TRBV15 and TRBJ2-3, with D possibly being TRBD1 (5 bases). The CDR3 is 16 amino acids. Germline CDR1 and CDR2: LNHNV and YYDKDF (reference sequence). Between the trimmed V and J ends, which lost 6 bases and 3 bases, there was a span of 19 bases. The chain's CDR3 is CATRTQFQGGTDTQYF. The CDR3 DNA is TGTGCCACCAGGACACAGTTTCAGGGTGGTACAGATACGCAGTATTTT.

This clone appeared a few times. This sequence joins TRBV2 and TRBJ1-5; 9 nucleotides align to TRBD1. Germline-derived CDR1 and CDR2 are SNHLY and FYNNEI. Trimming took 7 bases from V and 2 from J; bases not matched to a gene: 3. This CDR3 is built from 14 residues. The CDR3 loop reads CASKTGGGNQPQHF. CDR3 bases: TGTGCCAGCAAAACAGGGGGCGGCAATCAGCCCCAGCATTTT.

There are a few counts of this clone. The CDR3 loop is CASTPGDRTYGYTF. CDR3 coding DNA: TGTGCCAGCACCCCTGGGGACAGAACGTATGGCTACACCTTC. The V and J genes are TRBV28 and TRBJ1-2, with TRBD1 matching 7 bases. V lost 7 bases and J lost 5; bases outside the gene matches: 10. CDR1 MDHEN and CDR2 SYDVKM come from the germline V gene. The CDR3 spans 14 residues.

The CDR3 nucleotides are TGTGCCAGCAATACGGACAGGGGGCGCGACGAGCAGTACTTC. Amino acids: CASNTDRGRDEQYF. This rearrangement joins TRBV2 to TRBJ2-7, with 11 bases aligning to TRBD1. The V gene's germline CDR1 is SNHLY and CDR2 FYNNEI. The length of the CDR3 is 14 residues. V was pared by 7 bases and J by 5 bases, with 7 bases of the junction left unmatched. Together with reference TRBV2 and TRBJ2-7, the CDR3 gives the full variable domain: EPEVTQTPSHQVTQMGQEVILRCVPISNHLYFYWYRQILGQKVEFLVSFYNNEISEKSEIFDDQFSVERPDGSNFTLKIRSTKLEDSAMYFCASNTDRGRDEQYFGPGTRLTVT.

The chain combines TRBV4-1 with TRBJ1-1, with a tentative D call TRBD1 (6 bases). This CDR3 spans 13 amino acids. Germline-derived CDR1 and CDR2 are MGHRA and YSYEKL. Deletions cut 1 base from V and 6 bases from J, with 9 bases between. The CDR3 DNA reads TGCGCCAGCAGCCAAGTGAAGGGGGCTGAAGCTTTCTTT. Protein: CASSQVKGAEAFF.